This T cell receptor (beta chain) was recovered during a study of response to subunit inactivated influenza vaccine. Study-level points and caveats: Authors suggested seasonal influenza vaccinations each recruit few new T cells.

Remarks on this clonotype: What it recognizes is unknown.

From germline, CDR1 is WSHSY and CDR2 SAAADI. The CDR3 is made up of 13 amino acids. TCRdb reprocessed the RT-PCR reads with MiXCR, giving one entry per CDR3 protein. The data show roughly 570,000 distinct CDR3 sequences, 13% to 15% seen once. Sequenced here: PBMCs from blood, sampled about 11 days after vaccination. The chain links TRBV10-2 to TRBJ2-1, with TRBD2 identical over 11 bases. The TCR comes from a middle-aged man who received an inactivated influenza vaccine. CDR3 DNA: TGCGCTCCGGGACTAGCGGCTTACAATGAGCAGTTCTTC. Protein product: CAPGLAAYNEQFF.